Listed below are T cell receptor beta chains from one sample, sequenced in a study of blood T cell repertoires in COVID-19. Repertoires were generated with immunoSEQ multiplex PCR, while TCRdb's copy carries only in-frame clones and drops some. The sample shows roughly 84,000 clones, roughly 80% of them seen only once. Sequences were obtained from peripheral blood. All receptors come from a woman aged 45 to 65 with acute or convalescent COVID-19. CDR3s include the opening cysteine and the closing phenylalanine or tryptophan. Each record gives: clone size, J gene, D gene, V gene, CDR3 DNA, CDR3 protein. A D gene is named only where the DNA matches it firmly. The size entry is marked missing in some rows and otherwise reads once, few, many or a size class.

>few|TRBJ2-7|.|TRBV19
TGTGCCAGTAGTTTTACTAGCTCGAAGCAGTACTTC
CASSFTSSKQYF
>.|TRBJ1-5|TRBD1|TRBV28
TGTGCCAGCAGTTCGGGACAGGGTGATCAGCCCCAGCATTTT
CASSSGQGDQPQHF
>once|TRBJ1-2|TRBD1|TRBV24-1
TGTGCCACCAGTGATTCCACAACCGGGACAGGGGGCGGCTACACCTTC
CATSDSTTGTGGGYTF
>few|TRBJ1-2|.|TRBV2
TGTGCCAGCAGGTCCGGCTATGGCTACACCTTC
CASRSGYGYTF
>.|TRBJ1-1|.|TRBV29-1
TGCAGCGTTTTAGCCGGGACACCAATTAACACTGAAGCTTTCTTT
CSVLAGTPINTEAFF
>.|TRBJ1-1|.|TRBV12-2
TGTGCAAGTCGCTTAGTCACAGGGCAGAACACTGAAGCTTTCTTT
CASRLVTGQNTEAFF
>.|TRBJ2-1|TRBD2|TRBV28
TGTGCCAGCGCCACAGCGGGGGGAGCCTACAATGAGCAGTTCTTC
CASATAGGAYNEQFF
>.|TRBJ1-4|.|TRBV3-1/TRBV3-2
TGTGCCAGCAGCGATGTGGGAGGAGAACTGTTTTTT
CASSDVGGELFF
>.|TRBJ2-7|.|TRBV3-1/TRBV3-2
TGTGCCACCAGGGACACGGGTGGCGAGCAGTACTTC
CATRDTGGEQYF
>.|TRBJ1-4|.|TRBV5-6
TGTGCCAGCAGCCGGATATTCGGGGGTGAAGAAAAACTGTTTTTT
CASSRIFGGEEKLFF
>once|TRBJ2-1|TRBD1|TRBV29-1
TGCAGCGTTGAGCCCTCGGGACAGGGCAATATTAATGAGCAGTTCTTC
CSVEPSGQGNINEQFF